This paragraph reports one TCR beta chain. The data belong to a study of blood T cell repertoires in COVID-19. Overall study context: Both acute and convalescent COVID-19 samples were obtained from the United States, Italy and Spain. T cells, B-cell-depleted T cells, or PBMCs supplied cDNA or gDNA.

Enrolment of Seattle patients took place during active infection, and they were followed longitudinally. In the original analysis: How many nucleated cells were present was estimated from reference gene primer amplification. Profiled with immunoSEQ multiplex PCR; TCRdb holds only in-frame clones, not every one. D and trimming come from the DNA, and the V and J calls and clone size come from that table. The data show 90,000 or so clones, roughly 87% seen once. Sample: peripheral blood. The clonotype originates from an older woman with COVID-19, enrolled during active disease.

The DNA of the CDR3 is TGTGCCAGAAGCTTCCCCCAGGTTTACTCTGGGGCCAACGTCCTGACTTTC. Residues: CARSFPQVYSGANVLTF. This chain connects TRBV5-3 to TRBJ2-6; no reliable D call. TRBV5-3 is an open reading frame, and its role is uncertain. The CDR3 contains 17 residues. V lost 2 bases to trimming and J lost 0 bases, with 12 bases between them.